Each of the 26 T cell receptor beta chains below was sequenced from the same sample in a study of blood T cell repertoires in COVID-19. The method was immunoSEQ multiplex PCR; TCRdb's version includes in-frame clones alone and lacks a portion of them. The sample carries over 150,000 clones, 85% recorded once. The sample consisted of peripheral blood. All receptors derive from a woman aged 55 to 70 with COVID-19, enrolled during active disease.

This sequence joins TRBV6-5 and TRBJ2-5; 9 positions agree with TRBD2. V trimming: 10 bases; J trimming: 0 bases; junction bases outside the gene matches: 6. Germline CDR1 and CDR2: MNHEY and SVGAGI. The CDR3 runs to 14 residues. The CDR3 protein is CATIASGNQETQYF. CDR3 coding DNA: TGTGCCACCATCGCTAGCGGGAACCAAGAGACCCAGTACTTC.

The chain couples TRBV7-2 to TRBJ2-3; no reliable D call. The CDR3 covers 14 residues. Germline assignment: CDR1 SGHTA and CDR2 FQGNSA. The ends were cut back, 3 bases at V and 0 bases at J, with 7 bases in the middle. DNA for the CDR3: TGTGCCAGCAGCTTGACTTGGAGCACAGATACGCAGTATTTT. It is translated as CASSLTWSTDTQYF.

This clone was observed once. The chain has TRBV11-2 and TRBJ1-3; perhaps TRBD1 as D (5 bases). This CDR3 spans 14 amino acids. Germline V gene sequence: CDR1 SGHAT, CDR2 FQNNGV. The V gene lost 5 bases and the J gene lost 2 bases, with 10 bases spanning the gap. Here the CDR3 reads CASSMGLTGNTIYF. Here the CDR3 DNA reads TGTGCCAGCAGCATGGGACTTACTGGAAACACCATATATTTT.

The chain recombines TRBV9 with TRBJ1-1; weak D call: TRBD1 (5 bases). This CDR3 contains 18 residues. The V and J ends lost 4 bases and 0 bases respectively, with 22 bases between them. Germline V gene lookup returns CDR1 SGDLS and CDR2 YYNGEE. CDR3: CASSPQAGGWGLNTEAFF. CDR3 nucleotide sequence: TGTGCCAGCAGCCCTCAAGCGGGGGGTTGGGGCTTGAACACTGAAGCTTTCTTT.

The chain is built from TRBV7-9 and TRBJ2-1; 7 bases map to TRBD2. Per the germline V gene, CDR1 is SEHNR and CDR2 is FQNEAQ (reference sequence). The CDR3 is 14 amino acids. V was clipped by 1 base and J by 7 bases; unmatched bases: 4. CDR3 DNA sequence: TGTGCCAGCAGCTTAGGCGGGGGACTAAATGAGCAGTTCTTC. This codes for CASSLGGGLNEQFF.

This rearrangement joins TRBV6-1 to TRBJ1-3; 7 bases line up with TRBD1. Germline V lookup: CDR1 MNHNS, CDR2 SASEGT. The length of the CDR3 is 16 residues. Trimming at V came to 0 bases and at J to 5 bases, leaving 7 bases not matched to a gene. The CDR3 coding sequence is TGTGCCAGCAGTGAAGCGCTAGGGGACAGTCGAAACACCATATATTTT. It is translated as CASSEALGDSRNTIYF.

The gene calls are TRBV5-1 and TRBJ1-4; weak D call: TRBD1 (5 bases). The CDR3 loop spans 14 amino acids. The V end was cut by 2 bases, the J end by 8 bases, with 13 bases between. Germline CDR1 reads SGHRS; CDR2 reads YFSETQ. The CDR3 region is CASSLRGAGEKLFF. CDR3 in DNA: TGCGCCAGCAGCTTAAGGGGCGCGGGAGAAAAACTGTTTTTT.

The V call is TRBV19, the J call TRBJ2-3, with D perhaps TRBD2 (5 bases). Deletions cut 7 bases from V and 0 bases from J, with 11 bases between. The CDR3 totals 14 residues. CDR1 and CDR2 from the germline V gene are LNHDA and SQIVND (reference sequence). CDR3 loop: CASNPGRSTDTQYF. In DNA form, the CDR3 reads TGTGCCAGTAATCCGGGAAGGAGCACAGATACGCAGTATTTT.

The chain uses TRBV2 and TRBJ2-3; 11 nucleotides line up with TRBD2. Losses at the gene ends were 7 bases for V and 6 bases for J; bases not matched to a gene: 6. The germline gives CDR1 SNHLY, CDR2 FYNNEI. This CDR3 has 14 residues. The CDR3 here is CASNPTSGSDTQYF. The CDR3 DNA reads TGTGCCAGCAACCCTACTAGCGGGAGTGATACGCAGTATTTT.

The rearrangement uses TRBV5-1 and TRBJ1-1, with TRBD1 identical over 7 bases. Germline CDR1 SGHRS, CDR2 YFSETQ. The CDR3 totals 14 residues. V gave up 4 bases and J gave up 2 bases; unmatched junction bases: 5. CDR3 region: CASSRTGANTEAFF. Here the CDR3 DNA reads TGCGCCAGCAGCCGGACAGGCGCAAACACTGAAGCTTTCTTT.

This chain joins TRBV5-1 and TRBJ1-1; D gene unclear. This CDR3 contains 14 residues. Germline CDR1 reads SGHRS; CDR2 reads YFSETQ. The V end lost 3 bases, the J end lost 1 base, and 10 bases lay between the germline ends. CDR3 in DNA: TGCGCCAGCAGCTCGGCGGCCAAGAACACTGAAGCTTTCTTT. This encodes CASSSAAKNTEAFF.

This chain links TRBV29-1 with TRBJ1-3; perhaps TRBD1 as D (5 bases). Trimming took off 6 bases at V and 5 bases at J, with 11 bases between the two ends. Germline loops: CDR1 SQVTM, CDR2 ANQGSEA. This CDR3 is 12 amino acids long. Here the CDR3 reads CSVEGPRNTIYF. CDR3 coding DNA: TGCAGCGTGGAGGGACCTAGAAACACCATATATTTT.

The table lists this clone with a few counts. The chain employs TRBV13 and TRBJ2-7; 8 nucleotides match TRBD1. This CDR3 spans 15 amino acids. The germline CDR1 and CDR2 sequences are PRHDT and FYEKMQ (reference sequence). V dropped 5 bases and J dropped 2; count of bases not matched to a gene: 8. CDR3 sequence: CASSLYRDRPYEQYF. As DNA, the CDR3 is TGTGCCAGCAGCCTGTACCGGGACAGGCCCTACGAGCAGTACTTC.

This clone was picked up a small number of times. V is TRBV7-9 and J is TRBJ1-2, with D tentatively TRBD1 (5 bases). The germline gives CDR1 SEHNR, CDR2 FQNEAQ (reference sequence). This CDR3 is 14 amino acids long. Trimming cost V 5 bases and J 2 bases, with 12 bases left between them. The CDR3 here is CASSPSGLNYGYTF. DNA of the CDR3: TGTGCCAGCAGCCCCTCGGGACTGAACTATGGCTACACCTTC.

This chain links TRBV5-4 with TRBJ2-3, with 9 positions matching TRBD1. This CDR3 spans 17 amino acids. J lost 3 bases, V lost 0 bases, and 8 bases had no gene match. Germline loops: CDR1 SGHNT, CDR2 YYREEE (reference sequence). CDR3 DNA sequence: TGTGCCAGCAGCTTGGATAAAGGACAGGGGCTAACAGATACGCAGTATTTT. It yields the protein CASSLDKGQGLTDTQYF.

This clone came up a few times. Other DNA sequences within the sample encode an identical CDR3. This chain links TRBV7-2 with TRBJ1-1; no clear D gene. V shed 0 bases and J shed 0 bases, with 8 bases lying between them. Germline assignment: CDR1 SGHTA and CDR2 FQGNSA. There are 15 residues in the CDR3. CDR3 nucleotide sequence: TGTGCCAGCAGCTTAGCGCCCGGTGTGAACACTGAAGCTTTCTTT. It encodes CASSLAPGVNTEAFF.

The chain joins TRBV13 to TRBJ1-2; D not certain. CDR3 length: 13 residues. The V gene's germline CDR1 is PRHDT and CDR2 FYEKMQ (reference sequence). Trimming removed 3 bases from V and 8 bases from J, with 13 bases in between. This CDR3 is CASSFGRRGGYTF. Written as DNA, the CDR3 is TGTGCCAGCAGCTTCGGGAGACGTGGGGGCTACACCTTC.

The chain combines TRBV3-1 (or the pseudogene TRBV3-2) with TRBJ1-6, with TRBD1 matching over 7 bases. V trimming: 4 bases; J trimming: 10 bases; junction bases outside the gene matches: 4. CDR3 length: 13 residues. Germline CDR1 and CDR2: LGHDT and YNNKEL (reference sequence). The CDR3 sequence: CASSPQGVSPLHF. DNA of the CDR3: TGTGCCAGCAGCCCCCAGGGGGTATCACCCCTCCACTTT.

The chain uses TRBV7-9 and TRBJ1-1; D ambiguous. CDR3 size: 13 residues. From germline, CDR1 is SEHNR and CDR2 FQNEAQ (reference sequence). V lost 1 base, J lost 5 bases, and 8 bases lay in between. The CDR3 sequence is CASSLEGRTEAFF. Here the CDR3 DNA reads TGTGCCAGCAGCTTAGAAGGGAGGACTGAAGCTTTCTTT.

The chain links TRBV6-6 to TRBJ1-2; weak D call: TRBD1 (5 bases). Trimming took off 5 bases at V and 4 bases at J, with 14 bases between the two ends. The germline gives CDR1 MNHNY, CDR2 SVGAGI (reference sequence). The length of the CDR3 is 14 residues. CDR3 amino acids: CASSVEGTGYGYTF. CDR3 DNA: TGTGCCAGCAGTGTCGAGGGGACTGGCTATGGCTACACCTTC.

The chain joins TRBV19 to TRBJ1-5; 9 bases fit TRBD1. Germline V gives CDR1 LNHDA, CDR2 SQIVND (reference sequence). The CDR3 covers 17 residues. V was pared by 4 bases and J by 2 bases, with 9 bases of the junction left unmatched. The chain's CDR3 is CASSTRGTGKGNQPQHF. In nucleotides, the CDR3 is TGTGCCAGTAGTACCCGTGGGACAGGGAAGGGCAATCAGCCCCAGCATTTT. The full variable domain, rest sourced from reference TRBV19 and TRBJ1-5, is DGGITQSPKYLFRKEGQNVTLSCEQNLNHDAMYWYRQDPGQGLRLIYYSQIVNDFQKGDIAEGYSVSREKKESFPLTVTSAQKNPTAFYLCASSTRGTGKGNQPQHFGDGTRLSIL.

The genes are TRBV29-1 and TRBJ2-7; TRBD1 is a possible D gene (5 bases). V gave up 8 bases and J gave up 3 bases, with 5 bases separating them. Germline V gene sequence: CDR1 SQVTM, CDR2 ANQGSEA. This CDR3 has 9 residues. The CDR3 DNA follows: TGCAGCAGGGGCTACGAGCAGTACGTC. Its translation: CSRGYEQYV.

This clone was detected only once. The chain joins TRBV3-1 (or the pseudogene TRBV3-2) to TRBJ1-5; no clear D gene. Germline V gives CDR1 LGHDT, CDR2 YNNKEL (reference sequence). Trimming cost V 1 base and J 3 bases, with 7 bases left between them. The CDR3 is 14 residues long. For the CDR3, the DNA is TGTGCCAGCAGCCAAGGGGCCATCAATCAGCCCCAGCATTTT. It specifies CASSQGAINQPQHF.

The chain employs TRBV4-1 and TRBJ2-5; possibly TRBD2 for D (7 bases). The CDR3 is 15 residues long. Germline V gene sequence: CDR1 MGHRA, CDR2 YSYEKL. V was cut by 1 base and J by 4 bases, with 13 bases left in between. The CDR3 is CASSQGGGLSETQYF. In DNA form, the CDR3 reads TGCGCCAGCAGCCAAGGGGGGGGGCTTTCAGAGACCCAGTACTTC.

This clone was seen only once. The chain couples TRBV2 to TRBJ2-1, with TRBD2 identical over 8 bases. The CDR3 runs to 16 residues. J lost 1 base, V lost 6 bases, and 8 bases had no gene match. The V gene's germline CDR1 is SNHLY and CDR2 FYNNEI. The CDR3 sequence: CASRARGGRSYNEQFF. In nucleotides, the CDR3 is TGTGCCAGCAGGGCCCGGGGGGGACGATCCTACAATGAGCAGTTCTTC.

The chain joins TRBV14 to TRBJ2-1, with 7 bases lining up with TRBD2. CDR3 length: 11 residues. V trimming: 5 bases; J trimming: 13 bases; junction bases outside the gene matches: 5. Germline-derived CDR1 and CDR2 are SGHDN and FVKESK. The CDR3 DNA reads as TGTGCCAGCAGCAGAACTAGCGCCCAGTTCTTC. Amino acid sequence: CASSRTSAQFF.